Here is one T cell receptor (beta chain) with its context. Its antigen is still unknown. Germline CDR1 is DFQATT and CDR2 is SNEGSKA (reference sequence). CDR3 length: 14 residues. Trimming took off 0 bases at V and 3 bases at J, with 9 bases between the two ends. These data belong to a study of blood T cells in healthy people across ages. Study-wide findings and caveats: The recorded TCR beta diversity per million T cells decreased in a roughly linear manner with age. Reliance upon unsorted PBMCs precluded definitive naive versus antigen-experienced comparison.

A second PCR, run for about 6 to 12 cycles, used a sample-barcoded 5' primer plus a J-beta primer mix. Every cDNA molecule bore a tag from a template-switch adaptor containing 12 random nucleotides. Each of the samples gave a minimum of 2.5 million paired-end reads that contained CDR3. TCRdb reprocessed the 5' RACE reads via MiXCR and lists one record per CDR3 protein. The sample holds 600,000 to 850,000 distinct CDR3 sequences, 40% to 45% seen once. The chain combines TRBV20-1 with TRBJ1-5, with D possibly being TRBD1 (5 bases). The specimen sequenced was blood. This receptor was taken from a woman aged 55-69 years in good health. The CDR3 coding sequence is TGCAGTGCTAGAGATGCAGGGCACAATCAGCCCCAGCATTTT. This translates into CSARDAGHNQPQHF.